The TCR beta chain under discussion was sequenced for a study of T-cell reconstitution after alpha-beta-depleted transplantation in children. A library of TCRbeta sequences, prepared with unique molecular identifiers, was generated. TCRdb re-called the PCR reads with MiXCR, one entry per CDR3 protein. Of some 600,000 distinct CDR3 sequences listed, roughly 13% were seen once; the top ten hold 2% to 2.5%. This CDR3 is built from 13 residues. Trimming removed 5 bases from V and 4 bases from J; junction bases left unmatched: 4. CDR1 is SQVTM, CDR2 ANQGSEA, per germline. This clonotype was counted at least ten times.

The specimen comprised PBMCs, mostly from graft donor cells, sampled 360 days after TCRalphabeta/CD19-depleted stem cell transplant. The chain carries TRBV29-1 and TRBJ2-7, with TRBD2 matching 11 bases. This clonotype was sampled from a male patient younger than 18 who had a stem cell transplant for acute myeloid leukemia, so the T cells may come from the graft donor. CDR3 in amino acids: CSVTSGSWYEQYF. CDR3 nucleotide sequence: TGCAGCGTTACTAGCGGGAGCTGGTACGAGCAGTACTTC.